This TCR beta chain was sequenced for a study of blood T cell repertoires in COVID-19. About the study: Material from acute and convalescent COVID-19 was sourced from the United States, Italy and Spain. T cells, B-cell-depleted T cells, or PBMCs provided the cDNA or gDNA that served as material.

Source study methods: Reference gene primer amplification gave estimated nucleated cell counts. TCRdb's table, derived via immunoSEQ multiplex PCR, lists solely in-frame clones and lacks some. The V and J calls and clone size come from that table; D and trimming were worked out from the DNA. The table shows over 120,000 clones, with over 85% occurring only once. The table lists this clone with a few counts. Looked up from germline, CDR1 is MNHEY and CDR2 is SVGEGT. The CDR3 runs to 14 residues. The V and J ends lost 0 bases and 2 bases respectively, with 8 bases between them. The sequence was obtained from a human donor in a cohort sampled during active COVID-19. Sequenced input: peripheral blood. The J gene is TRBJ2-7, the V gene TRBV6-2 or TRBV6-3, with D possibly TRBD1 on 5 matching bases. This CDR3 reads CASSYSAGPYEQYF. As DNA, the CDR3 is TGTGCCAGCAGTTACTCAGCAGGGCCCTACGAGCAGTACTTC.